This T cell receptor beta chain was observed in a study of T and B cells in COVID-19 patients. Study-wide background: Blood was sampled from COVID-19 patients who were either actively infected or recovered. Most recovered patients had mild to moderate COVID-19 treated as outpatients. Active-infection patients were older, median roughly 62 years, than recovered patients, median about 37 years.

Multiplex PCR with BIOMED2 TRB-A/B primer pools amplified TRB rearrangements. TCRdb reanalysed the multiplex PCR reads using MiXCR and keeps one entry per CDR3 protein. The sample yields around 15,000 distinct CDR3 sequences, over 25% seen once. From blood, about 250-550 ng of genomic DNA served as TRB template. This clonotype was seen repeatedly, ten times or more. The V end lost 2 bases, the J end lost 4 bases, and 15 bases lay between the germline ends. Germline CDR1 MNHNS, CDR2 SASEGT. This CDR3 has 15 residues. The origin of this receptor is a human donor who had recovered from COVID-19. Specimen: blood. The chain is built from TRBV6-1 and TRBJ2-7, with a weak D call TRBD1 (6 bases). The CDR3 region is CASSEYSRGGYEQYF. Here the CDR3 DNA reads TGTGCCAGCAGTGAATATTCCAGGGGCGGGTACGAGCAGTACTTC.